This TCR beta chain was recovered during a study of monozygotic twins with inflammatory bowel disease. Germline V gene lookup returns CDR1 SGHRS and CDR2 YFSETQ. The CDR3 extends over 16 amino acids. TCRdb derives one entry per CDR3 protein from the 5' RACE reads, leaving out DNA. Here the sample table reports approximately 150,000 distinct CDR3 sequences. General observations from the study: Possibly reflecting limited power, no difference in repertoire similarity was found between concordant and discordant twins.

Remarks on this clonotype: What it recognizes is unknown.

The rearrangement links TRBV5-1 to TRBJ2-3; TCRdb returns TRBD2, unconfirmable since there is no DNA. The sequenced sample was blood. The receptor's source is a human donor with ulcerative colitis or Crohn's disease, or a healthy co-twin of an affected twin (not recorded which). The CDR3 here is CASSSGLAGSTDTQYF.